The 26 T cell receptor beta chains presented below share a single source sample, sequenced in a study of cytomegalovirus exposure and HLA in healthy donors. With 60 Vbeta and 13 Jbeta primers, the PCR was carried out. Sequencing used immunoSEQ multiplex PCR; TCRdb keeps in-frame clones, though not all of them. The table shows about 110,000 clones, with over 60% occurring only once. The sequencing input was PBMCs. The receptors shown here come from a man aged 25-45 years in good health and CMV-seropositive.

The chain has TRBV6-1 and TRBJ2-5; 10 nucleotides line up with TRBD2. CDR3 length: 17 amino acids. V was pared by 0 bases and J by 5 bases, with 9 bases of the junction left unmatched. From germline, CDR1 is MNHNS and CDR2 SASEGT. CDR3 coding DNA: TGTGCCAGCAGTGAAGCGTATCAGCGGGGGGGGACCGAGACCCAGTACTTC. This encodes CASSEAYQRGGTETQYF.

The chain is built from TRBV4-2 and TRBJ1-2; 8 nucleotides align to TRBD1. The CDR3 runs to 15 residues. After removal of 1 base from V and 2 bases from J, the junction contained 3 bases not matched to a gene. The germline CDR1 and CDR2 sequences are LGHNA and YNFKEQ. CDR3 protein: CASSQGDRPNYGYTF. The CDR3 nucleotides are TGTGCCAGCAGCCAAGGGGACAGGCCCAACTATGGCTACACCTTC.

In its sample, this clone was seen a few times. DNA of the CDR3: TGTGCCAGCAGCTTAAGACTGGCTGGCACAGATACGCAGTATTTT. This gives the protein CASSLRLAGTDTQYF. The rearrangement links TRBV7-2 to TRBJ2-3; D not certain. The germline V gene encodes CDR1 SGHTA and CDR2 FQGNSA. The V and J ends lost 2 bases and 1 base respectively, with 10 bases between them. The CDR3 covers 15 residues.

V and J are TRBV28 and TRBJ1-6; 8 bases align to TRBD1. Germline loops: CDR1 MDHEN, CDR2 SYDVKM. J gave up 0 bases and V 2 bases, and 6 bases lay outside the gene matches. The CDR3 spans 18 residues. CDR3 residues: CASSLQSGQGSYNSPLHF. DNA for the CDR3: TGTGCCAGCAGTTTACAATCCGGACAGGGCTCCTATAATTCACCCCTCCACTTT.

This chain uses TRBV11-2 with TRBJ1-5, with D unclear. V was clipped by 1 base and J by 4 bases, with 8 bases between them. The CDR3 totals 14 residues. The germline gives CDR1 SGHAT, CDR2 FQNNGV. As DNA, the CDR3 is TGTGCCAGCAGCTTAGGGCCAGCGAATCAGCCCCAGCATTTT. It encodes CASSLGPANQPQHF.

The rearrangement uses TRBV25-1 and TRBJ1-1; D remains ambiguous. Deletions cut 5 bases from V and 0 bases from J, with 13 bases between. Germline CDR1 MGHDK, CDR2 SYGVNS. This CDR3 has 15 residues. The CDR3 here is CASSHGAYMNTEAFF. The CDR3 DNA reads TGTGCCAGCAGTCACGGAGCATATATGAACACTGAAGCTTTCTTT.

This clone was recorded a few times. The CDR3 DNA is TGTGCCACCAGCCGGGAATCTCGGGGGGAAAAACTGTTTTTT. Translating it yields CATSRESRGEKLFF. The genes are TRBV15 and TRBJ1-4, with D tentatively TRBD1 (5 bases). This CDR3 has 14 residues. Trimming shortened V by 5 bases and J by 8 bases, and 15 bases separated the two germline ends. In germline, CDR1 is LNHNV, CDR2 YYDKDF (reference sequence).

In DNA, the CDR3 is TGTGCCAGTAGTACAGGGGGTCTGAATACGCAGTATTTT. Its translation: CASSTGGLNTQYF. This chain joins TRBV19 and TRBJ2-3; 7 bases are shared with TRBD1. Germline V gives CDR1 LNHDA, CDR2 SQIVND (reference sequence). The CDR3 is 13 amino acids. Trimming at V came to 4 bases and at J to 7 bases, leaving 5 bases not matched to a gene.

This clone turned up a few times. This chain connects TRBV6-1 to TRBJ1-2; weak D call: TRBD1 (5 bases). The germline gives CDR1 MNHNS, CDR2 SASEGT. V was pared by 5 bases and J by 3 bases, with 7 bases between. This CDR3 region has 12 residues. CDR3 nucleotide sequence: TGTGCCAGCAGTAGGGGCGACTATGGCTACACCTTC. Amino acids: CASSRGDYGYTF.

The chain combines TRBV13 with TRBJ1-5; tentative D call: TRBD1 (5 bases). V gave up 5 bases and J gave up 3 bases, with 20 bases separating them. The CDR3 is 17 residues long. The germline V gene encodes CDR1 PRHDT and CDR2 FYEKMQ (reference sequence). DNA of the CDR3: TGTGCCAGCAGCCTGGGACCGGGGGGTATTGACAATCAGCCCCAGCATTTT. Translated: CASSLGPGGIDNQPQHF.

The rearrangement uses TRBV7-6 and TRBJ2-3; 10 bases map to TRBD2. CDR1 is SGHVS, CDR2 FNYEAQ, per germline. Losses at the gene ends were 4 bases for V and 8 bases for J; bases not matched to a gene: 12. This CDR3 comprises 16 residues. The CDR3 sequence is CASSSGSGGAAGTQYF. CDR3 coding DNA: TGTGCCAGCAGCTCCGGGAGCGGGGGGGCCGCTGGTACGCAGTATTTT.

The chain links TRBV11-3 to TRBJ1-5; TRBD1 is a possible D gene (6 bases). The CDR3 consists of 13 residues. The germline V gene encodes CDR1 SGHNT and CDR2 YENEEA. The V end lost 6 bases, the J end lost 11 bases, and 17 bases lay between the germline ends. The DNA of the CDR3 is TGTGCCAGCAGGCCTACAGGGAGAAGAGCCCAGCATTTT. Translation: CASRPTGRRAQHF.

The V call is TRBV19, the J call TRBJ1-1, with D perhaps matching TRBD1 (5 bases). The CDR3 has 15 residues. Germline assignment: CDR1 LNHDA and CDR2 SQIVND (reference sequence). Trimming cost V 9 bases and J 2 bases, with 19 bases left between them. CDR3 in amino acids: CASRKSGTSNTEAFF. The CDR3 nucleotides are TGTGCCAGCCGCAAGTCCGGGACTTCAAACACTGAAGCTTTCTTT.

This clone was seen a few times. The chain combines TRBV5-1 with TRBJ2-7, with 7 bases fitting TRBD2. The V and J ends lost 9 bases and 2 bases, in that order; junction bases with no gene match: 11. The CDR3 has 14 residues. Germline V lookup: CDR1 SGHRS, CDR2 YFSETQ. CDR3 sequence (DNA): TGCGCCACCCGCCGGGAGGCCGGACCCTACGAGCAGTACTTC. Protein: CATRREAGPYEQYF. Based on the CDR3 plus reference TRBV5-1 and TRBJ2-7, the full variable domain is KAGVTQTPRYLIKTRGQQVTLSCSPISGHRSVSWYQQTPGQGLQFLFEYFSETQRNKGNFPGRFSGRQFSNSRSEMNVSTLELGDSALYLCATRREAGPYEQYFGPGTRLTVT.

V is TRBV27 and J is TRBJ2-3, with TRBD2 matching over 7 bases. Germline loops: CDR1 MNHEY, CDR2 SMNVEV (reference sequence). The CDR3 is 18 amino acids. The V gene end was trimmed by 4 bases and the J gene end by 1 base; junction bases not matched to a gene: 14. The CDR3 DNA follows: TGTGCCAGCAGTTCCTCCCCCCTGGCGGGGGTGGGCACAGATACGCAGTATTTT. Translated, it gives CASSSSPLAGVGTDTQYF.

The chain employs TRBV10-2 and TRBJ2-3; maybe TRBD1 (6 bases). V was shortened by 8 bases and J by 2 bases, with 23 bases between the two germline ends. Germline V gene sequence: CDR1 WSHSY, CDR2 SAAADI. CDR3 length equals 17 residues. The CDR3 coding sequence is TGCGCCAGCCATGGTTCAGGGGCTCGTAACAACACAGATACGCAGTATTTT. Translated: CASHGSGARNNTDTQYF.

The CDR3 region has the DNA TGTGCCTGGAGTGCGACTAGCGGGGTCCCGGAGGTCCATGAGCAGTTCTTC. This translates into CAWSATSGVPEVHEQFF. V and J are TRBV30 and TRBJ2-1, with 11 bases lining up with TRBD2. Germline lookup yields CDR1 GTSNPN and CDR2 SVGIG (reference sequence). V lost 1 base, J lost 8 bases, and 13 bases stayed unmatched. This CDR3 contains 17 residues.

CDR3 sequence reads: CASSPTSGGPYEQFF. The CDR3 nucleotides are TGTGCCAGTAGTCCGACTAGCGGGGGGCCGTATGAGCAGTTCTTC. This rearrangement joins TRBV19 to TRBJ2-1, with 13 positions matching TRBD2. Trimming cost V 5 bases and J 8 bases; bases outside gene matches: 6. In germline, CDR1 is LNHDA, CDR2 SQIVND (reference sequence). This CDR3 contains 15 residues.

This clone has only one observation. The chain links TRBV9 to TRBJ2-5, with TRBD2 identical over 14 bases. After removal of 4 bases from V and 0 bases from J, the junction contained 8 bases not matched to a gene. CDR3 size: 18 residues. Per the germline V gene, CDR1 is SGDLS and CDR2 is YYNGEE. This chain's CDR3 is CASSPYGTSGGDQETQYF. The CDR3, as DNA: TGTGCCAGCAGCCCCTACGGGACTAGCGGGGGAGACCAAGAGACCCAGTACTTC.

The gene calls are TRBV9 and TRBJ2-2; a possible D gene is TRBD2 (5 bases). The CDR3 has 14 residues. Germline loops: CDR1 SGDLS, CDR2 YYNGEE. The V end was cut by 0 bases, the J end by 7 bases, with 10 bases between. CDR3: CASSVAGVGGELFF. The DNA for the CDR3 is TGTGCCAGCAGCGTAGCCGGGGTTGGCGGGGAGCTGTTTTTT.

The chain is built from TRBV7-2 and TRBJ2-7; D may be TRBD2 (5 bases). The CDR3 has 13 residues. CDR1 and CDR2 from the germline V gene are SGHTA and FQGNSA. Deletions cut 5 bases from V and 2 bases from J, with 10 bases between. CDR3 region: CASSPIGTYEQYF. CDR3 bases: TGTGCCAGCAGCCCCATCGGGACCTACGAGCAGTACTTC.

The gene calls are TRBV10-3 and TRBJ1-5, with D possibly TRBD1 on 6 matching bases. Trimming removed 6 bases at V and 7 bases at J, with 13 bases between. Germline V gene sequence: CDR1 ENHRY, CDR2 SYGVKD. The CDR3 covers 13 residues. The CDR3 nucleotides read TGTGCCATCAGCCCAGGGGTCGCCCAGCCCCAGCATTTT. This sequence encodes CAISPGVAQPQHF.

This clone was picked up a small number of times. The chain is built from TRBV11-3 and TRBJ2-3; D ambiguous. V dropped 5 bases and J dropped 6 bases, with 12 bases sitting between them. The CDR3 spans 13 residues. From germline, CDR1 is SGHNT and CDR2 YENEEA. CDR3 sequence (DNA): TGTGCCAGCAGCAGTTTCCGGTCCGATACGCAGTATTTT. It encodes CASSSFRSDTQYF. Variable domain in full (rest from reference TRBV11-3 and TRBJ2-3): EAGVVQSPRYKIIEKKQPVAFWCNPISGHNTLYWYLQNLGQGPELLIRYENEEAVDDSQLPKDRFSAERLKGVDSTLKIQPAELGDSAVYLCASSSFRSDTQYFGPGTRLTVL.

The chain carries TRBV7-8 and TRBJ2-7; 8 bases align to TRBD1. CDR3 length equals 14 residues. Germline V gives CDR1 SGHVS, CDR2 FQNEAQ. Losses at the gene ends were 5 bases for V and 7 bases for J; bases not matched to a gene: 10. CDR3 in DNA: TGTGCCAGCAGCGAATGGACAGGGTGGAGTGAGCAGTACTTC. It is translated as CASSEWTGWSEQYF.

This clone was observed a few times. This chain uses TRBV27 with TRBJ2-1; 7 bases are shared with TRBD2. CDR1 and CDR2 from the germline V gene are MNHEY and SMNVEV (reference sequence). The CDR3 is 15 amino acids. J gave up 5 bases and V 5 bases, and 9 bases lay outside the gene matches. The CDR3 region is CASSAERGVNNEQFF. The DNA of the CDR3 is TGTGCCAGCAGTGCGGAGCGGGGTGTAAACAATGAGCAGTTCTTC.

CDR3: CASSSTGPGNTIYF. CDR3 nucleotides: TGTGCCAGCAGTTCGACAGGGCCTGGAAACACCATATATTTT. The chain employs TRBV27 and TRBJ1-3; 7 nucleotides match TRBD1. V shed 4 bases and J 2 bases; nucleotides not matched to a gene: 2. The CDR3 totals 14 residues. The germline CDR1 and CDR2 sequences are MNHEY and SMNVEV (reference sequence).